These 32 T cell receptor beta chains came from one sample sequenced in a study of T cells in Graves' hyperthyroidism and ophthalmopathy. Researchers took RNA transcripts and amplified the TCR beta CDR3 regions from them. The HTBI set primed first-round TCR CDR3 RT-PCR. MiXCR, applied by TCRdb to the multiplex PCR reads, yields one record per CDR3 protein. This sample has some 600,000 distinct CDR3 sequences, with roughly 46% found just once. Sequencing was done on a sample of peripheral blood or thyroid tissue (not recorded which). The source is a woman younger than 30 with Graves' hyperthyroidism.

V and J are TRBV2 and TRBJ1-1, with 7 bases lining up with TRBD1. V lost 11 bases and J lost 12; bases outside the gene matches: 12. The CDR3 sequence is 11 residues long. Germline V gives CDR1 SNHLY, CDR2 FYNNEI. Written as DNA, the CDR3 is TGTGCCCGCACCGGGACAGCGAAATCTTTCTTT. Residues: CARTGTAKSFF.

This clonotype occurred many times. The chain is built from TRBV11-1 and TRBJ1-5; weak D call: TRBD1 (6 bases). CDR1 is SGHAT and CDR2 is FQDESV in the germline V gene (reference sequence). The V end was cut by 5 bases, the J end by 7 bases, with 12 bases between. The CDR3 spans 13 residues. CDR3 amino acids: CASSVQGGQPQHF. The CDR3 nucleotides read TGTGCCAGCAGCGTACAGGGAGGGCAGCCCCAGCATTTT.

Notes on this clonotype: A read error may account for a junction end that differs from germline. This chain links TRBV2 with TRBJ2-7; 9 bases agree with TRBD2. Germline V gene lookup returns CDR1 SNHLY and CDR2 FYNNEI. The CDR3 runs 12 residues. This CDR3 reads CASSPWGSGRRF. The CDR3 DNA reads TGTGCCAGCAGCCCCTGGGGGAGCGGGAGGCGTTTC.

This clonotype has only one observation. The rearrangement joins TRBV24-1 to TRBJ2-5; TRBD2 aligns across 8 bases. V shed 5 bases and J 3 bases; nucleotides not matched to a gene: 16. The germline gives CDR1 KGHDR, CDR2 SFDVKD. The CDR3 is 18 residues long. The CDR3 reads CATSGVQDSQREKETQYF. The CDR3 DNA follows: TGTGCCACCAGTGGCGTTCAAGACTCCCAGCGGGAGAAAGAGACCCAGTACTTC.

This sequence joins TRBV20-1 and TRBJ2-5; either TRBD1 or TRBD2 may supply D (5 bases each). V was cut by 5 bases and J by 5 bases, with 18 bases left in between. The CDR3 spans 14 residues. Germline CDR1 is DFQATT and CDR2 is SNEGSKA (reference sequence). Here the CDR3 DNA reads TGCAGTGCTGGGGGTGAGGCCGGGTGGGAGACCCAGTACTTC. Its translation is CSAGGEAGWETQYF.

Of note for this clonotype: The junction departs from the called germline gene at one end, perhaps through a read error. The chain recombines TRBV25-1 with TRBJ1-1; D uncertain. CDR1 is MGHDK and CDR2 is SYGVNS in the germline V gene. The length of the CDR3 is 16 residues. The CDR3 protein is CASSPLSHGRNTEAFF. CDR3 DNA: TGCGCCAGCAGCCCTCTTTCCCACGGGAGGAACACTGAAGCTTTCTTT.

DNA for the CDR3: TGTGCCAGCAGTTACGGCCCGAAGAACCAAGAGACCCAGTACTTC. It translates to CASSYGPKNQETQYF. This chain uses TRBV25-1 with TRBJ2-5; D is unresolved. Trimming removed 5 bases at V and 0 bases at J, with 13 bases between. This CDR3 region has 15 residues. Germline V gene lookup returns CDR1 MGHDK and CDR2 SYGVNS.

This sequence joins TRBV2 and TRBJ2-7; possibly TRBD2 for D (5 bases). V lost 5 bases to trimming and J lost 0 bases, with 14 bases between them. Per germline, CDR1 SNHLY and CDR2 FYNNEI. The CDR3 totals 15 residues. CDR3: CASSYLGEVSYEQYF. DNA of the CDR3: TGTGCCAGCAGTTATTTGGGAGAGGTCTCCTACGAGCAGTACTTC.

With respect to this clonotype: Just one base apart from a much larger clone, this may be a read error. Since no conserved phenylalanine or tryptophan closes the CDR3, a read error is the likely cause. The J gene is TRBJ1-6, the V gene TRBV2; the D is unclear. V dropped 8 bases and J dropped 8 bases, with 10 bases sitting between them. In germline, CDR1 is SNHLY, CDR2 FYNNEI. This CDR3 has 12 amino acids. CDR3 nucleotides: TGTGCCAGCGCGAAGGCAGATTCACCCCTCCACTCT. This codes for CASAKADSPLHS.

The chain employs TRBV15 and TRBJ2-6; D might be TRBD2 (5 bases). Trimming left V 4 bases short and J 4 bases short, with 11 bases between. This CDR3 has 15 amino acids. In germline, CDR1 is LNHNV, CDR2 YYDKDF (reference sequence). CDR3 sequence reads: CATSTYGVGANVLTF. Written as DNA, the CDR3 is TGTGCCACCAGCACCTACGGGGTCGGGGCCAACGTCCTGACTTTC.

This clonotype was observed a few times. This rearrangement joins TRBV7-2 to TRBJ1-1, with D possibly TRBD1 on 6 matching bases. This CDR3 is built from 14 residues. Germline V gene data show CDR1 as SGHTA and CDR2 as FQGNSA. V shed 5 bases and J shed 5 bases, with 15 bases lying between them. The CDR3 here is CASSPAGVLTEAFF. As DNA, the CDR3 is TGTGCCAGCAGCCCGGCAGGGGTTTTAACTGAAGCTTTCTTT.

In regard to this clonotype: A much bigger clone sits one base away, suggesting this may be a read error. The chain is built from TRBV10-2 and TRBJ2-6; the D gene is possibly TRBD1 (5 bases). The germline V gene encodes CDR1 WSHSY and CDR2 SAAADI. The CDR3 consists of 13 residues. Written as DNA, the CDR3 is TGTGCCAGCAGCCCTGGGGCGGAAAACGTCCTGACTTTC. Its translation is CASSPGAENVLTF.

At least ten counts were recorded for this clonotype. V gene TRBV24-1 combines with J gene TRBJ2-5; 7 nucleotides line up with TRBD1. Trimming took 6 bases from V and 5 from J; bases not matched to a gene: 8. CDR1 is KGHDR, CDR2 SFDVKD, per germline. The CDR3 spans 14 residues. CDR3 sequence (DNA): TGTGCCACCAGTATGGGACAGACTGGGGAGACCCAGTACTTC. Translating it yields CATSMGQTGETQYF.

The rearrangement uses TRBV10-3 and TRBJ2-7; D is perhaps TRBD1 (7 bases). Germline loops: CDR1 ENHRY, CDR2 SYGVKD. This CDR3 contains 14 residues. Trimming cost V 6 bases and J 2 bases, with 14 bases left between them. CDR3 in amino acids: CAIRGGQFTYEQYF. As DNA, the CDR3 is TGTGCCATCAGGGGGGGACAGTTTACCTACGAGCAGTACTTC.

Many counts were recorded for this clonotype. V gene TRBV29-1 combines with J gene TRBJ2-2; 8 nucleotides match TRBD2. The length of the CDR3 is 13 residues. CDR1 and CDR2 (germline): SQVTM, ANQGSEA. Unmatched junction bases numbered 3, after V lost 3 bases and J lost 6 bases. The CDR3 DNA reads TGCAGCGTTGAGAGCGGGAGTTCCGGGGAGCTGTTTTTT. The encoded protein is CSVESGSSGELFF.

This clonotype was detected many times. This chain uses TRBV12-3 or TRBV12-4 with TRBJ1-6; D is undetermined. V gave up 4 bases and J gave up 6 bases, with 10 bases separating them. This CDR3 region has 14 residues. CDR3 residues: CASSSGFPNSPLHF. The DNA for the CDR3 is TGTGCCAGCAGTTCGGGATTCCCTAATTCACCCCTCCACTTT.

The CDR3 coding sequence is TGCAGCCACCGGGACAGGGATGCTGCTTTCTTT. Amino acid sequence: CSHRDRDAAFF. The gene calls are TRBV29-1 and TRBJ1-1, with 9 bases fitting TRBD1. This CDR3 contains 11 residues. The ends lost 8 bases at V and 11 bases at J; junction bases unmatched: 9. Per the germline V gene, CDR1 is SQVTM and CDR2 is ANQGSEA.

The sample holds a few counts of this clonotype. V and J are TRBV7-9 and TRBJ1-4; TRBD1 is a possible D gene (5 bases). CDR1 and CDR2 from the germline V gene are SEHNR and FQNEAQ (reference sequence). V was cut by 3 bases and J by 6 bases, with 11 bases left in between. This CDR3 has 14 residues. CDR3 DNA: TGTGCCAGCAGCTTGCTGGGGGATGATGAAAAACTGTTTTTT. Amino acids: CASSLLGDDEKLFF.

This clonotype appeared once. The CDR3 loop reads CASSGRAGVRYF. The CDR3 nucleotides read TGTGCCAGCAGCGGACGAGCGGGAGTTAGGTACTTC. J is TRBJ2-7 and V is TRBV7-6, with 8 bases matching TRBD2. This CDR3 is built from 12 residues. Germline values: CDR1 SGHVS, CDR2 FNYEAQ. Losses at the gene ends were 5 bases for V and 12 bases for J; bases not matched to a gene: 9.

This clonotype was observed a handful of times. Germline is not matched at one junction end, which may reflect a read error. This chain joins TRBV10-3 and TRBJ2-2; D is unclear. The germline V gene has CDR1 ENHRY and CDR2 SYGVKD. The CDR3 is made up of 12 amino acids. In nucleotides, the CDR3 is TGTGCCAGCAGTTACCTCACCGGGGAGCTGTTTTTT. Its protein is CASSYLTGELFF.

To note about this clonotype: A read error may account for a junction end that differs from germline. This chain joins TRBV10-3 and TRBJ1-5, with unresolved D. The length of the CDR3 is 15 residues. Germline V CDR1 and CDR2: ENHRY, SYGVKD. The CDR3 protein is CASSLGPKGKTVQHF. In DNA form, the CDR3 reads TGTGCCAGCAGTTTAGGGCCGAAGGGCAAAACAGTCCAGCATTTT.

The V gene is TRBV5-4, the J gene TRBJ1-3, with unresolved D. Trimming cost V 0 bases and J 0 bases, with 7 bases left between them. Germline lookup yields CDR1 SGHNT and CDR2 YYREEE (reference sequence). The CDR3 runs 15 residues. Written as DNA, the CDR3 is TGTGCCAGCAGCTTGGAGACCTTCTCTGGAAACACCATATATTTT. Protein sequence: CASSLETFSGNTIYF.

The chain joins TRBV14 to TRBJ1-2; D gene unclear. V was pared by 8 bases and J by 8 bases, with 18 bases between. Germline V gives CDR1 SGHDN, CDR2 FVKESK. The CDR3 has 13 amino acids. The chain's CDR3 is CASARKVYGGYTF. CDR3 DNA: TGTGCCAGCGCCAGAAAAGTCTACGGGGGCTACACCTTC.

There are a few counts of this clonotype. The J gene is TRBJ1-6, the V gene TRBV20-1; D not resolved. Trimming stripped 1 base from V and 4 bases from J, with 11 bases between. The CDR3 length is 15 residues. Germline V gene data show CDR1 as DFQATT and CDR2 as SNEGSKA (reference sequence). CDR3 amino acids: CSARGMEGYNSPLHF. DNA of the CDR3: TGCAGTGCTAGAGGGATGGAGGGTTATAATTCACCCCTCCACTTT.

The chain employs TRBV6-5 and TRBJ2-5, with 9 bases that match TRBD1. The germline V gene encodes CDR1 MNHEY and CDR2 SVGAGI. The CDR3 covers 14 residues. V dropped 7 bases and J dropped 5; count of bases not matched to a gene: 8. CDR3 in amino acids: CASTQTGTGETQYF. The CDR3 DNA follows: TGTGCCAGCACACAAACCGGGACAGGGGAGACCCAGTACTTC.

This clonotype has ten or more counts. In nucleotides, the CDR3 is TGTGCCAGCAGTGAGACCGGGACTAGGGGAGAAAAACTGTTTTTT. This sequence encodes CASSETGTRGEKLFF. The chain has TRBV2 and TRBJ1-4; possibly TRBD1 for D (5 bases). CDR3 size: 15 residues. From germline, CDR1 is SNHLY and CDR2 FYNNEI. Trimming removed 3 bases at V and 8 bases at J, with 16 bases between.

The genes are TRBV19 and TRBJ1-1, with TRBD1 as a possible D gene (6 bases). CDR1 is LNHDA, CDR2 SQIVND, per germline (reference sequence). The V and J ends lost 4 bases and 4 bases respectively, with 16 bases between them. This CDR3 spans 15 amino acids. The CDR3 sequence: CASSTGSGAGTEAFF. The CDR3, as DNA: TGTGCCAGTAGTACAGGCTCAGGGGCGGGCACTGAAGCTTTCTTT.

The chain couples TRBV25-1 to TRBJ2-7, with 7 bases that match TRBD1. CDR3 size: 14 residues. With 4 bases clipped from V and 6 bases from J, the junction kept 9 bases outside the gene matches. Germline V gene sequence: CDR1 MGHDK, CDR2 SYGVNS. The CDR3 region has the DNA TGTGCCAGCAGTGTAACCGGGACAGTACGCGAGCAGTACTTC. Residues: CASSVTGTVREQYF.

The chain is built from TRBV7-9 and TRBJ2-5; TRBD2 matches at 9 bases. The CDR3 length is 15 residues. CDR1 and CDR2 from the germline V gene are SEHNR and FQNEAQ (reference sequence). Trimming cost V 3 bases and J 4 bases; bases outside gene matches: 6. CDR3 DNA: TGTGCCAGCAGCTTGCGGGAGGGCCAGGGAGAGACCCAGTACTTC. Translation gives CASSLREGQGETQYF. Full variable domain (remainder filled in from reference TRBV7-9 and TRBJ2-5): DTGVSQNPRHKITKRGQNVTFRCDPISEHNRLYWYRQTLGQGPEFLTYFQNEAQLEKSRLLSDRFSAERPKGSFSTLEIQRTEQGDSAMYLCASSLREGQGETQYFGPGTRLLVL.

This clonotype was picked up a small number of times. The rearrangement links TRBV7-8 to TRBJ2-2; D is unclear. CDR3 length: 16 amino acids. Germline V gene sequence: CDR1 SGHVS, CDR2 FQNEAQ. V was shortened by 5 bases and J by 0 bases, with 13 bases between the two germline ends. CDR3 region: CASSPRSAANTGELFF. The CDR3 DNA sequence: TGTGCCAGCAGCCCTAGGAGCGCCGCGAACACCGGGGAGCTGTTTTTT.

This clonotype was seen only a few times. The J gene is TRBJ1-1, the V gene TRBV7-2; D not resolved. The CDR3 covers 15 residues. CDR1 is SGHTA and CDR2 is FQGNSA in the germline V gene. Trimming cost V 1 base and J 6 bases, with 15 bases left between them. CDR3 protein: CASSLVSSQLAEAFF. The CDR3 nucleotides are TGTGCCAGCAGCTTAGTTTCTTCCCAGCTGGCTGAAGCTTTCTTT.

The CDR3 DNA is TGTGCCAGCAGCGACGAAAAAGTGGAGGTTGGGGGTTCACCCCTCCACTTT. Translating it yields CASSDEKVEVGGSPLHF. The V gene is TRBV7-2, the J gene TRBJ1-6, with D perhaps TRBD1 (5 bases). Trimming took off 5 bases at V and 9 bases at J, with 23 bases between the two ends. This CDR3 has 17 residues. The germline V gene encodes CDR1 SGHTA and CDR2 FQGNSA. Drawing the rest from reference TRBV7-2 and TRBJ1-6, the complete variable domain is GAGVSQSPSNKVTEKGKDVELRCDPISGHTALYWYRQSLGQGLEFLIYFQGNSAPDKSGLPSDRFSAERTGGSVSTLTIQRTQQEDSAVYLCASSDEKVEVGGSPLHFGNGTRLTVT.